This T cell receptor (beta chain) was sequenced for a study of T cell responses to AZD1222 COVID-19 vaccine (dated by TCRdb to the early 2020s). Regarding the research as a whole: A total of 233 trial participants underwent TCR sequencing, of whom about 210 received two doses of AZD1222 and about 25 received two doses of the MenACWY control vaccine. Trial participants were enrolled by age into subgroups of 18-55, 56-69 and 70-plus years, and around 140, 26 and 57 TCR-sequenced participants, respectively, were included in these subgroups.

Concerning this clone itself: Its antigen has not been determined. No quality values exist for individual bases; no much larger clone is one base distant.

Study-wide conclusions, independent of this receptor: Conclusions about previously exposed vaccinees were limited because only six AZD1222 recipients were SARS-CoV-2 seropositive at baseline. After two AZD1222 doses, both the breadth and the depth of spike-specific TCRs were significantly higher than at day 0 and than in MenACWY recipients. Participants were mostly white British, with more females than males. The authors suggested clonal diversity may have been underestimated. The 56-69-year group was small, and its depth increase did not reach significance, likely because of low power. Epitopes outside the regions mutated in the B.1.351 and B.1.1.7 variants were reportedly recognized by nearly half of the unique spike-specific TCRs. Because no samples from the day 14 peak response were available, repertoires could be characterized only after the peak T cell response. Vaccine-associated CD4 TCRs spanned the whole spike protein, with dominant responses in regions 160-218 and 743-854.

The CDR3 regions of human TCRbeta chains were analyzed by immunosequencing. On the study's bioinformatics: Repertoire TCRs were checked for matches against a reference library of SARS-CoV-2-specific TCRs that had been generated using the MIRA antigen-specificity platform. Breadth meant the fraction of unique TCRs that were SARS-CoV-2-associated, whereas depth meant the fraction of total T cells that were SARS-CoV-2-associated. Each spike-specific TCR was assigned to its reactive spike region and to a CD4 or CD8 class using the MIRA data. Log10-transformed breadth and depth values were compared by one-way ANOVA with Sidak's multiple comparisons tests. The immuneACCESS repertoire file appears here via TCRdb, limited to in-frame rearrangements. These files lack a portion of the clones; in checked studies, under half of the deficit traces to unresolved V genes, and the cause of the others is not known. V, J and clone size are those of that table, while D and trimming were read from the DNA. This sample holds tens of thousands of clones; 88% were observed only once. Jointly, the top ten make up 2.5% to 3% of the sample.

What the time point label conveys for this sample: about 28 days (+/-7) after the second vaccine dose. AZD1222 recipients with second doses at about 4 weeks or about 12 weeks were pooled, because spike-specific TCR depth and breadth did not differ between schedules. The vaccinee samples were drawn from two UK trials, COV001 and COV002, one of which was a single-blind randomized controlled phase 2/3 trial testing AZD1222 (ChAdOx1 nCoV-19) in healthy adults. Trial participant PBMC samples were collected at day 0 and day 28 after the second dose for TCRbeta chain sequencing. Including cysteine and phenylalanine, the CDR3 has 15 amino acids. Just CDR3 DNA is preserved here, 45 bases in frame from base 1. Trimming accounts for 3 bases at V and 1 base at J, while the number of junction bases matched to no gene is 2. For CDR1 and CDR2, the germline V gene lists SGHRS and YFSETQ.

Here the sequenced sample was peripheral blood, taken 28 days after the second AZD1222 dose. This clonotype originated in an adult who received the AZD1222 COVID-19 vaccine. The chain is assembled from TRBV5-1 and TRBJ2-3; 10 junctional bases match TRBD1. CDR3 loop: CASSSGQGGTDTQYF. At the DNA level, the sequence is TGCGCCAGCAGCTCCGGACAGGGGGGCACAGATACGCAGTATTTT.